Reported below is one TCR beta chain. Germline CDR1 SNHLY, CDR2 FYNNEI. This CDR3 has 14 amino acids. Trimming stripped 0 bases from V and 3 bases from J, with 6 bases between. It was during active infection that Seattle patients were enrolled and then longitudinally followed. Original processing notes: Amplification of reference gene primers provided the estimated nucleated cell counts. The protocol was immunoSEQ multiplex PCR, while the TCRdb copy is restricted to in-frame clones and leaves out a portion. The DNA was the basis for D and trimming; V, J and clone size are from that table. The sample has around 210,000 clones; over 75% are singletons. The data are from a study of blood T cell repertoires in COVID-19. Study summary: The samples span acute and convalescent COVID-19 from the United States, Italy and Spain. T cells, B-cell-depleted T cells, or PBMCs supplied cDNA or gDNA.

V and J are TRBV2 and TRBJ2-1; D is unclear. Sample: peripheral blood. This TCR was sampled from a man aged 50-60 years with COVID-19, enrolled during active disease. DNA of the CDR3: TGTGCCAGCAGTGAAGCCAACAGCTACAATGAGCAGTTCTTC. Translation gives CASSEANSYNEQFF. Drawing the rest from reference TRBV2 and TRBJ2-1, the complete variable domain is EPEVTQTPSHQVTQMGQEVILRCVPISNHLYFYWYRQILGQKVEFLVSFYNNEISEKSEIFDDQFSVERPDGSNFTLKIRSTKLEDSAMYFCASSEANSYNEQFFGPGTRLTVL.